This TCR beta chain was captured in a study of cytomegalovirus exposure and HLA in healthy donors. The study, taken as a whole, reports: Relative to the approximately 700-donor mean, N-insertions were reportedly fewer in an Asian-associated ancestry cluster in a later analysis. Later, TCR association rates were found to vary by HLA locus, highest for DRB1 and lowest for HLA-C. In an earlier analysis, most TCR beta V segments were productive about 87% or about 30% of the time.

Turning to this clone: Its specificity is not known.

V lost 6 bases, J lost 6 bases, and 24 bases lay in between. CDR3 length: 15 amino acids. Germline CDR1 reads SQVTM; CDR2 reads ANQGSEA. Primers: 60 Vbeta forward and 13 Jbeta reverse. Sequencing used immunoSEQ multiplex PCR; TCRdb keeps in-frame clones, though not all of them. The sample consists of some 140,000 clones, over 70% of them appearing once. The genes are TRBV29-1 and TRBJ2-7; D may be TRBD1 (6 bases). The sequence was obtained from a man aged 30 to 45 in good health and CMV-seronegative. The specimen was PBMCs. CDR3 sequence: CSVTRQDSFMSEQYF. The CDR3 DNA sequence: TGCAGCGTGACGCGTCAGGACAGTTTTATGAGCGAGCAGTACTTC.